The 30 T cell receptor beta chains below were found in one sample sequenced in a study of T cells expressing NK-cell markers. TCRdb reworked the 5' RACE reads into one entry per CDR3 protein, no DNA. The sample is made up of a few hundred thousand distinct CDR3 sequences, and the top ten hold over 4% of it. Sequencing was done on a sample of blood T cells: a sorted CD56 or NKG2C T cell subset, CD4+ or CD8+ T cells, or bulk PBMC T cells (not recorded which). These receptors were collected from a man aged 18 to 69 in good health.

The rearrangement joins TRBV7-2 to TRBJ2-1. This CDR3 is 15 amino acids long. Germline loops: CDR1 SGHTA, CDR2 FQGNSA. CDR3 in amino acids: CASSFTLGAYNEQFF.

The chain employs TRBV5-6 and TRBJ2-1; TCRdb indicates TRBD2, and absent DNA this call remains unverified. Germline loops: CDR1 SGHDT, CDR2 YYEEEE. There are 15 residues in the CDR3. CDR3 amino acids: CASSTRGGSYNEQFF.

The genes are TRBV20-1 and TRBJ1-3. This CDR3 comprises 16 residues. Germline V CDR1 and CDR2: DFQATT, SNEGSKA (reference sequence). The CDR3: CSARAAYPDSGNTIYF.

The chain recombines TRBV7-9 with TRBJ2-7; TCRdb reports TRBD2, a call that lacks DNA to check it against. The length of the CDR3 is 14 residues. Germline loops: CDR1 SEHNR, CDR2 FQNEAQ (reference sequence). CDR3 in amino acids: CASSQGLASYEQYF. The complete variable domain, with remaining parts taken from reference TRBV7-9 and TRBJ2-7, reads DTGVSQNPRHKITKRGQNVTFRCDPISEHNRLYWYRQTLGQGPEFLTYFQNEAQLEKSRLLSDRFSAERPKGSFSTLEIQRTEQGDSAMYLCASSQGLASYEQYFGPGTRLTVT.

The chain employs TRBV12-3 or TRBV12-4 and TRBJ2-7; TCRdb calls TRBD1, which cannot be checked without DNA. This CDR3 is 14 amino acids long. The CDR3 sequence is CASSLGSRRPVQHF.

The genes are TRBV3-1 and TRBJ2-3; without DNA, the TCRdb call of TRBD2 cannot be checked. The CDR3 runs 18 residues. Germline V gene lookup returns CDR1 LGHDT and CDR2 YNNKEL (reference sequence). The CDR3 spells CASSDFVGLAGSTDTQYF.

V is TRBV5-1 and J is TRBJ2-5; TCRdb's assignment of TRBD2 cannot be checked, as there is no DNA. This CDR3 is built from 14 residues. Germline V lookup: CDR1 SGHRS, CDR2 YFSETQ. This chain's CDR3 is CASTLPQSQETQYF.

The chain couples TRBV6-1 to TRBJ1-2. Per the germline V gene, CDR1 is MNHNS and CDR2 is SASEGT. The CDR3 runs 15 residues. The CDR3 here is CASSTRVQRGYGYTF.

This CDR3 is CASSESGIYTDTQYF. V usage is TRBV10-2 and J usage is TRBJ2-3. This CDR3 comprises 15 residues. Germline-derived CDR1 and CDR2 are WSHSY and SAAADI.

The V gene is TRBV20-1, the J gene TRBJ1-5; TCRdb gives TRBD1 as the D gene, but with no DNA this cannot be confirmed. Germline V gene lookup returns CDR1 DFQATT and CDR2 SNEGSKA (reference sequence). CDR3 length equals 16 residues. CDR3: CSAIVPTGQLNQPQHF.

The chain carries TRBV20-1 and TRBJ1-2; TCRdb's D call of TRBD1 is untestable without DNA. The CDR3 covers 13 residues. Germline CDR1 reads DFQATT; CDR2 reads SNEGSKA (reference sequence). The CDR3 here is CSAIWQGSNGYTF.

This chain links TRBV12-3 or TRBV12-4 with TRBJ1-3; TCRdb lists TRBD1, though no DNA is available to test this call. This CDR3 has 16 amino acids. CDR3 residues: CASSKQGQGSGNTIYF.

This chain uses TRBV7-7 with TRBJ2-2; the TCRdb call, TRBD1, lacks DNA for checking. The CDR3 is 14 residues long. CDR1 and CDR2 from the germline V gene are SSHAT and FNYEAQ (reference sequence). This chain's CDR3 is CAAGDSTNTGELFF.

The rearrangement uses TRBV27 and TRBJ2-4; lacking DNA, the TRBD1 call made by TCRdb goes unchecked. The CDR3 contains 18 residues. In germline, CDR1 is MNHEY, CDR2 SMNVEV (reference sequence). The CDR3: CASRLWPPRQGVKNIQYF.

CDR3 protein: CASSLDRMENIQYF. The chain uses TRBV13 and TRBJ2-4. The CDR3 spans 14 residues. Germline V gives CDR1 PRHDT, CDR2 FYEKMQ (reference sequence). Full variable domain (rest looked up from reference TRBV13 and TRBJ2-4): AAGVIQSPRHLIKEKRETATLKCYPIPRHDTVYWYQQGPGQDPQFLISFYEKMQSDKGSIPDRFSAQQFSDYHSELNMSSLELGDSALYFCASSLDRMENIQYFGAGTRLSVL.

This CDR3 reads CASSLRRLAGEDF. The chain combines TRBV28 with TRBJ2-7; the TCRdb call, TRBD2, lacks DNA for checking. The germline V gene has CDR1 MDHEN and CDR2 SYDVKM. CDR3 length: 13 amino acids.

The rearrangement links TRBV5-4 to TRBJ2-6; TCRdb names TRBD1, which stays unverified in the absence of DNA. Looked up from germline, CDR1 is SGHNT and CDR2 is YYREEE (reference sequence). The CDR3 has 15 residues. The CDR3 protein is CASSQGIPGANVLTF.

The chain couples TRBV5-8 to TRBJ1-1. The CDR3 spans 17 residues. Germline V CDR1 and CDR2: SGHTS, YDEGEE. The CDR3 loop is CASSFVWLPTTNTEAFF.

The rearrangement uses TRBV6-5 and TRBJ1-2; without DNA, the TCRdb call of TRBD1 cannot be checked. Germline V lookup: CDR1 MNHEY, CDR2 SVGAGI. CDR3 size: 14 residues. CDR3 loop: CASSWDGPNYGYTF.

The chain links TRBV2 to TRBJ2-3; absent DNA, TCRdb's TRBD2 call cannot be checked. CDR1 is SNHLY and CDR2 is FYNNEI in the germline V gene. The CDR3 has 13 amino acids. The CDR3 is CASSEALASTQYF.

The gene calls are TRBV4-2 and TRBJ1-4. The CDR3 consists of 15 residues. The V gene's germline CDR1 is LGHNA and CDR2 YNFKEQ. The CDR3 reads CASSQVGTANEKLFF.

The chain links TRBV5-1 to TRBJ2-1; the TRBD2 assignment by TCRdb is unverifiable without DNA. The germline V gene has CDR1 SGHRS and CDR2 YFSETQ. The CDR3 has 15 amino acids. This CDR3 reads CASSVGRALIDEQFF. The full variable domain, its missing parts supplied by reference TRBV5-1 and TRBJ2-1, is KAGVTQTPRYLIKTRGQQVTLSCSPISGHRSVSWYQQTPGQGLQFLFEYFSETQRNKGNFPGRFSGRQFSNSRSEMNVSTLELGDSALYLCASSVGRALIDEQFFGPGTRLTVL.

This rearrangement joins TRBV12-3 or TRBV12-4 to TRBJ2-2; the D gene TCRdb calls, TRBD1, cannot be checked with no DNA. There are 19 residues in the CDR3. The CDR3 reads CASSPSLGTVYWNTGELFF.

This rearrangement joins TRBV10-3 to TRBJ2-7; the TRBD1 assignment by TCRdb is unverifiable without DNA. Germline assignment: CDR1 ENHRY and CDR2 SYGVKD. The CDR3 consists of 15 residues. The CDR3 loop is CAISGSDRGPIEQYF.

The rearrangement joins TRBV29-1 to TRBJ2-5. The CDR3 consists of 13 residues. The germline CDR1 and CDR2 sequences are SQVTM and ANQGSEA. CDR3 residues: CSVAYGSSETQYF.

The rearrangement joins TRBV7-9 to TRBJ1-1. The CDR3 has 14 amino acids. From germline, CDR1 is SEHNR and CDR2 FQNEAQ (reference sequence). The CDR3 sequence is CASSRPGWVTEAFF.

The chain uses TRBV15 and TRBJ2-7; with no DNA, the TCRdb D assignment of TRBD1 cannot be verified. Germline V gene data show CDR1 as LNHNV and CDR2 as YYDKDF (reference sequence). This CDR3 is 17 amino acids long. CDR3 sequence reads: CATSRVGSGTGNYEQYF.

The chain combines TRBV19 with TRBJ1-6; without DNA, the TCRdb call of TRBD1 cannot be checked. The CDR3 runs to 16 residues. Germline V gives CDR1 LNHDA, CDR2 SQIVND (reference sequence). The CDR3 region is CASSPRDRGGYSPLHF.

The chain joins TRBV20-1 to TRBJ2-4; the TCRdb call, TRBD2, lacks DNA for checking. This CDR3 is built from 16 residues. Germline V gene lookup returns CDR1 DFQATT and CDR2 SNEGSKA (reference sequence). CDR3 sequence reads: CSAPGLGVAAKNIQYF.

CDR3 sequence: CASSLARGYEQFF. The chain links TRBV5-1 to TRBJ2-1; the TCRdb D gene call, TRBD1, has no DNA to confirm it. The CDR3 extends over 13 amino acids. Germline V CDR1 and CDR2: SGHRS, YFSETQ.